Included here is one T cell receptor beta chain sequence, with context. Its antigen is unidentified. Trimming left V 2 bases short and J 6 bases short, with 20 bases between. The CDR3 contains 17 residues. Per the germline V gene, CDR1 is LNHDA and CDR2 is SQIVND (reference sequence). This sample is drawn from a study of chemoradiotherapy in HPV16-positive cancers. Measured with immunoSEQ multiplex PCR; TCRdb has only the in-frame clones, and not every one. The table includes 25,000 to 40,000 clones, 88% detected once. Overall study results and limits: Functional assays defining HPV-specific T cells used only a couple of HPV16-positive patients.

The sequencing here drew on blood, taken from a patient who underwent chemoradiotherapy. The chain employs TRBV19 and TRBJ1-5, with D unclear. This TCR was sampled from a human donor with HPV-associated anogenital cancer. The CDR3 coding sequence is TGTGCCAGTAGTATACCCCCCGGGGTCAATTTCCCTCAGCCCCAGCATTTT. As protein: CASSIPPGVNFPQPQHF.